A selection of T cell receptor beta chains follows, all from one sample in a study of blood T cell repertoires in COVID-19. Using immunoSEQ multiplex PCR, the repertoire was profiled, and TCRdb retains in-frame clones only, with some absent. The sample has more than 120,000 clones, more than 70% seen once. The material sequenced was peripheral blood. Receptors were obtained from a human donor in a cohort sampled during active COVID-19. CDR3s include the opening cysteine and the closing phenylalanine or tryptophan. Each record gives: V gene, D gene, J gene, CDR3 length, CDR3 protein. D genes are given only for firm matches.

V gene: TRBV9; D gene: TRBD2; J gene: TRBJ2-7; CDR3 length: 16; CDR3 protein: CASSVGLAGGLYEQYF
V gene: TRBV7-3; D gene: TRBD1; J gene: TRBJ2-1; CDR3 length: 15; CDR3 protein: CASSPTGVVGNEQFF
V gene: TRBV7-8; D gene: -; J gene: TRBJ2-3; CDR3 length: 15; CDR3 protein: CASDDRLRGTDTQYF
V gene: TRBV9; D gene: -; J gene: TRBJ1-1; CDR3 length: 14; CDR3 protein: CASSVIPTNTEAFF
V gene: TRBV7-3; D gene: -; J gene: TRBJ2-3; CDR3 length: 16; CDR3 protein: CASSLGVGRSTDTQYF
V gene: TRBV5-6; D gene: TRBD1; J gene: TRBJ1-4; CDR3 length: 15; CDR3 protein: CASSLAGTGLEKLFF
V gene: TRBV10-3; D gene: TRBD1; J gene: TRBJ2-1; CDR3 length: 14; CDR3 protein: CAISVGGQGGEQFF
V gene: TRBV18; D gene: TRBD1; J gene: TRBJ1-2; CDR3 length: 15; CDR3 protein: CASSPGQGLFYGYTF
V gene: TRBV11-2; D gene: TRBD1; J gene: TRBJ1-2; CDR3 length: 15; CDR3 protein: CASSTRAGGNYGYTF
V gene: TRBV2; D gene: TRBD1; J gene: TRBJ1-5; CDR3 length: 15; CDR3 protein: CASRGTGGSNQPQHF
V gene: TRBV10-3; D gene: TRBD1; J gene: TRBJ2-4; CDR3 length: 16; CDR3 protein: CAISETGQGGGNIQYF
V gene: TRBV27; D gene: TRBD2; J gene: TRBJ2-1; CDR3 length: 15; CDR3 protein: CASSPLGLDRNEQFF
V gene: TRBV12-5; D gene: TRBD2; J gene: TRBJ2-1; CDR3 length: 18; CDR3 protein: CASGPGTRGLAGGNEQFF
V gene: TRBV9; D gene: TRBD2; J gene: TRBJ2-5; CDR3 length: 13; CDR3 protein: CASSPGGYETQYF
V gene: TRBV2; D gene: -; J gene: TRBJ1-2; CDR3 length: 15; CDR3 protein: CASSERAGTNYGYTF
V gene: TRBV2; D gene: TRBD2; J gene: TRBJ2-1; CDR3 length: 15; CDR3 protein: CASSVTSGVYNEQFF
V gene: TRBV11-3; D gene: TRBD2; J gene: TRBJ2-3; CDR3 length: 16; CDR3 protein: CASSWGLAGATDTQYF
V gene: TRBV3-1/TRBV3-2; D gene: -; J gene: TRBJ1-4; CDR3 length: 15; CDR3 protein: CASSQDLTANEKLFF
V gene: TRBV6-1; D gene: -; J gene: TRBJ2-2; CDR3 length: 15; CDR3 protein: CASSEDNANTGELFF
V gene: TRBV9; D gene: -; J gene: TRBJ2-1; CDR3 length: 15; CDR3 protein: CASSLPRGGYNEQFF
V gene: TRBV20-1; D gene: -; J gene: TRBJ1-1; CDR3 length: 12; CDR3 protein: CSASQADTEAFF
V gene: TRBV29-1; D gene: -; J gene: TRBJ1-1; CDR3 length: 14; CDR3 protein: CSVAKGGGGTEAFF
V gene: TRBV18; D gene: -; J gene: TRBJ1-2; CDR3 length: 15; CDR3 protein: CASSTSLEISGGYTF
V gene: TRBV5-1; D gene: TRBD2; J gene: TRBJ2-1; CDR3 length: 14; CDR3 protein: CASSIAGGKNEQFF
V gene: TRBV11-1; D gene: -; J gene: TRBJ2-3; CDR3 length: 16; CDR3 protein: CASSLGTYSSTDTQYF
V gene: TRBV9; D gene: -; J gene: TRBJ1-1; CDR3 length: 13; CDR3 protein: CASSAGGNTEAFF
V gene: TRBV6-6; D gene: TRBD1; J gene: TRBJ2-1; CDR3 length: 16; CDR3 protein: CASSGDRGTLYNEQFF
V gene: TRBV7-9; D gene: -; J gene: TRBJ1-3; CDR3 length: 16; CDR3 protein: CASSFGHSRSGNTIYF
V gene: TRBV19; D gene: -; J gene: TRBJ1-6; CDR3 length: 15; CDR3 protein: CASLVTGDALSPLHF
V gene: TRBV7-2; D gene: TRBD2; J gene: TRBJ2-3; CDR3 length: 15; CDR3 protein: CASSVSGSSTDTQYF
V gene: TRBV27; D gene: -; J gene: TRBJ1-5; CDR3 length: 14; CDR3 protein: CASSLTRGNQPQHF
V gene: TRBV7-8; D gene: -; J gene: TRBJ1-2; CDR3 length: 14; CDR3 protein: CASSSRGTNYGYTF
V gene: TRBV30; D gene: -; J gene: TRBJ2-5; CDR3 length: 12; CDR3 protein: CAFDPPGETQYF
V gene: TRBV27; D gene: -; J gene: TRBJ2-6; CDR3 length: 15; CDR3 protein: CASSGHLSGANVLTF
V gene: TRBV7-9; D gene: -; J gene: TRBJ1-4; CDR3 length: 14; CDR3 protein: CASSLSRTNEKLFF
V gene: TRBV27; D gene: TRBD2; J gene: TRBJ2-1; CDR3 length: 14; CDR3 protein: CASSLTSGGAEQFF
V gene: TRBV10-3; D gene: -; J gene: TRBJ2-7; CDR3 length: 14; CDR3 protein: CAISESTSSYEQYF
V gene: TRBV9; D gene: -; J gene: TRBJ2-5; CDR3 length: 16; CDR3 protein: CASSAGPRLELETQYF
V gene: TRBV2; D gene: -; J gene: TRBJ2-1; CDR3 length: 12; CDR3 protein: CASRVQGNEQFF
V gene: TRBV5-1; D gene: TRBD1; J gene: TRBJ2-5; CDR3 length: 14; CDR3 protein: CASSLGQGRETQYF
V gene: TRBV19; D gene: -; J gene: TRBJ2-1; CDR3 length: 15; CDR3 protein: CASSMFGDSYNEQFF
V gene: TRBV18; D gene: TRBD1; J gene: TRBJ2-5; CDR3 length: 14; CDR3 protein: CASSPGTVQETQYF
V gene: TRBV5-6; D gene: TRBD2; J gene: TRBJ2-2; CDR3 length: 16; CDR3 protein: CASSWERGGFTGELFF
V gene: TRBV28; D gene: -; J gene: TRBJ1-2; CDR3 length: 15; CDR3 protein: CASRPDGGPNYGYTF
V gene: TRBV5-1; D gene: -; J gene: TRBJ1-2; CDR3 length: 15; CDR3 protein: CASSLEPTGNYGYTF
V gene: TRBV18; D gene: TRBD1; J gene: TRBJ1-3; CDR3 length: 20; CDR3 protein: CASSLNPGTGRFSSGNTIYF
V gene: TRBV5-1; D gene: TRBD2; J gene: TRBJ2-3; CDR3 length: 17; CDR3 protein: CASSLRLGLAGTDTQYF
V gene: TRBV27; D gene: TRBD1; J gene: TRBJ1-2; CDR3 length: 12; CDR3 protein: CASGPRGLGYTF
V gene: TRBV7-2; D gene: -; J gene: TRBJ2-5; CDR3 length: 14; CDR3 protein: CASSLGLEGGTQYF
V gene: TRBV12-3/TRBV12-4; D gene: -; J gene: TRBJ2-2; CDR3 length: 13; CDR3 protein: CASAAIQSGELFF
V gene: TRBV5-1; D gene: -; J gene: TRBJ1-1; CDR3 length: 14; CDR3 protein: CASSLGGGGTEAFF